This TCR beta chain was sequenced during a study of blood T cell repertoires in COVID-19. The wider study: The analysed material was cDNA or gDNA that came from T cells, B-cell-depleted T cells, or PBMCs.

Original analysis: Nucleated cell counts were estimated from reference gene primer amplification. Using immunoSEQ multiplex PCR, the repertoire was profiled, and TCRdb retains in-frame clones only, with some absent. Clone size and the V and J calls come from that table; the DNA yielded D and trimming. The repertoire holds hundreds of thousands of clones, with roughly 85% as singletons. This clonotype originated in a woman aged 25-40 years who had been exposed to COVID-19. The sample was PBMCs or T cells enriched from blood (not recorded which).

The chain's CDR3 is CACPPTSGKYNEQFF. The CDR3 region has the DNA TGTGCCTGCCCCCCCACTAGCGGAAAATACAATGAGCAGTTCTTC. The V call is TRBV30, the J call TRBJ2-1; 8 nucleotides agree with TRBD2. The CDR3 has 15 residues. Germline V gene data show CDR1 as GTSNPN and CDR2 as SVGIG (reference sequence). With V trimmed by 6 bases and J by 4 bases, 11 bases remained unmatched.